A single sample gave rise to the 26 T cell receptor beta chains below, sequenced in a study of response to subunit inactivated influenza vaccine. TCRdb reprocessed the RT-PCR reads via MiXCR and lists one record per CDR3 protein. The table includes 630,000 or so distinct CDR3 sequences, about a sixth detected once. This sample comprised PBMCs from blood, obtained 11 to 12 days after vaccination. The receptors stem from a man aged 45 to 65 who received an inactivated influenza vaccine.

The table lists this clonotype with a few counts. This chain links TRBV4-1 with TRBJ1-6; D is uncertain. The V gene lost 4 bases and the J gene lost 5 bases, with 12 bases spanning the gap. Germline V gives CDR1 MGHRA, CDR2 YSYEKL. CDR3 size: 15 residues. CDR3 coding DNA: TGCGCCAGCAGCCCTCATTCGGGGAATAATTCACCCCTCCACTTT. Protein sequence: CASSPHSGNNSPLHF.

The chain has TRBV2 and TRBJ1-6; D is ambiguous. The CDR3 runs 14 residues. Germline assignment: CDR1 SNHLY and CDR2 FYNNEI. V gave up 3 bases and J gave up 5 bases, with 8 bases separating them. CDR3 residues: CASSDQGNNSPLHF. The CDR3 DNA is TGTGCCAGCAGTGATCAAGGGAATAATTCACCCCTCCACTTT.

This clonotype was seen repeatedly, ten times or more. The chain joins TRBV12-3 or TRBV12-4 to TRBJ2-1, with 9 positions matching TRBD2. The V and J ends lost 2 bases and 5 bases, in that order; junction bases with no gene match: 4. The CDR3 contains 15 residues. The CDR3 sequence: CASSLRREGNNEQFF. CDR3 DNA sequence: TGTGCCAGCAGTTTACGGCGGGAGGGCAACAATGAGCAGTTCTTC.

This chain connects TRBV5-1 to TRBJ2-3; tentatively, D is TRBD1 (6 bases). V was shortened by 2 bases and J by 0 bases, with 10 bases between the two germline ends. This CDR3 comprises 15 residues. From germline, CDR1 is SGHRS and CDR2 YFSETQ. CDR3 residues: CASSLQGRSTDTQYF. CDR3 nucleotide sequence: TGCGCCAGCAGCTTACAGGGTAGGAGCACAGATACGCAGTATTTT.

This clonotype was picked up a small number of times. The genes are TRBV20-1 and TRBJ2-7; 12 bases are shared with TRBD2. CDR1 and CDR2 (germline): DFQATT, SNEGSKA (reference sequence). The V segment lost 6 bases and the J segment 7 bases; nucleotides outside the gene matches: 7. The length of the CDR3 is 13 residues. The DNA of the CDR3 is TGCAGTGCGACTTTACTAGCGGGAGGAGAGCAGTACTTC. This translates into CSATLLAGGEQYF.

This clonotype has a single count. The chain combines TRBV6-5 with TRBJ2-7; TRBD1 is a possible D gene (7 bases). CDR1 and CDR2 from the germline V gene are MNHEY and SVGAGI. V was cut by 2 bases and J by 4 bases, with 15 bases left in between. The CDR3 is made up of 15 amino acids. The CDR3 protein is CASSYAGTVPYEQYF. The CDR3 DNA sequence: TGTGCCAGCAGTTACGCGGGGACAGTCCCATACGAGCAGTACTTC.

The chain has TRBV7-2 and TRBJ2-1; the match to TRBD1 covers 8 bases. This CDR3 region has 17 residues. J gave up 0 bases and V 5 bases, and 9 bases lay outside the gene matches. Germline V CDR1 and CDR2: SGHTA, FQGNSA. This chain's CDR3 is CASSTRAGGLSYNEQFF. In nucleotides, the CDR3 is TGTGCCAGCAGCACGAGGGCAGGGGGCCTCTCCTACAATGAGCAGTTCTTC.

This clonotype was detected a few times. V and J are TRBV20-1 and TRBJ1-1; D may be TRBD1 (6 bases). CDR3 length: 13 residues. V shed 5 bases and J shed 1 base, with 11 bases lying between them. Per the germline V gene, CDR1 is DFQATT and CDR2 is SNEGSKA (reference sequence). The DNA for the CDR3 is TGCAGTGCTTGGAGGGGGGCGAACACTGAAGCTTTCTTT. Protein sequence: CSAWRGANTEAFF.

A word on this clonotype: One end of the junction does not line up with germline, which may come from a read error. V is TRBV28 and J is TRBJ2-5; D might be TRBD1 or TRBD2, each matching 5 bases. The CDR3 extends over 14 amino acids. The germline V gene has CDR1 MDHEN and CDR2 SYDVKM. CDR3 sequence reads: CASIWGFRQATQYF. DNA of the CDR3: TGTGCCAGCATTTGGGGGTTCCGACAAGCGACCCAGTACTTC.

This clonotype has only a few counts. This chain links TRBV29-1 with TRBJ2-1; 12 nucleotides align to TRBD2. Germline V gene sequence: CDR1 SQVTM, CDR2 ANQGSEA. CDR3 length equals 18 residues. V dropped 3 bases and J dropped 0; count of bases not matched to a gene: 9. This CDR3 is CSVDPSSGRAPSYNEQFF. The DNA of the CDR3 is TGCAGCGTTGACCCATCTAGCGGGAGGGCCCCCTCCTACAATGAGCAGTTCTTC.

Only a few counts were recorded for this clonotype. The V call is TRBV15, the J call TRBJ1-2, with 7 nucleotides matching TRBD1. Germline V gene lookup returns CDR1 LNHNV and CDR2 YYDKDF (reference sequence). This CDR3 has 15 amino acids. J gave up 0 bases and V 4 bases, and 5 bases lay outside the gene matches. The CDR3 loop reads CATSTRDSTNYGYTF. The CDR3 DNA is TGTGCCACCAGCACCCGGGACAGCACTAACTATGGCTACACCTTC.

A few counts support this clonotype. The genes are TRBV4-1 and TRBJ1-3; D not resolved. V lost 1 base and J 0 bases, leaving 13 bases between the germline ends. The CDR3 loop spans 17 amino acids. Germline-derived CDR1 and CDR2 are MGHRA and YSYEKL. Written as DNA, the CDR3 is TGCGCCAGCAGCCAAGTAGTAGCGGGCCTCTCTGGAAACACCATATATTTT. Protein product: CASSQVVAGLSGNTIYF.

The sample holds many counts of this clonotype. The rearrangement joins TRBV7-6 to TRBJ2-7, with TRBD2 matching 7 bases. V was clipped by 5 bases and J by 3 bases; unmatched bases: 4. The CDR3 has 13 amino acids. Germline CDR1 SGHVS, CDR2 FNYEAQ. The CDR3 DNA follows: TGTGCCAGCAGCCCCCGGGAGGACTACGAGCAGTACTTC. This codes for CASSPREDYEQYF.

This clonotype was detected only a few times. V gene TRBV20-1 combines with J gene TRBJ1-1; D is unresolved. CDR1 is DFQATT and CDR2 is SNEGSKA in the germline V gene (reference sequence). With 5 bases removed from V and 1 base from J, the gap between germline ends came to 11 bases. The CDR3 spans 13 residues. The CDR3 nucleotides are TGCAGTGCTCCTGGAGCCGGGAACACTGAAGCTTTCTTT. The encoded protein is CSAPGAGNTEAFF.

The chain uses TRBV7-9 and TRBJ1-4; D gene unclear. Trimming left V 5 bases short and J 4 bases short, with 20 bases between. CDR3 length equals 17 residues. CDR1 SEHNR and CDR2 FQNEAQ come from the germline V gene (reference sequence). The CDR3 sequence: CASSPGRGFGLNEKLFF. The CDR3 nucleotides read TGTGCCAGCAGCCCCGGGAGAGGGTTCGGACTTAATGAAAAACTGTTTTTT.

This clonotype was seen more than once but under ten times. The chain couples TRBV28 to TRBJ2-2; TRBD2 matches at 9 bases. Germline assignment: CDR1 MDHEN and CDR2 SYDVKM. After removal of 1 base from V and 3 bases from J, the junction contained 3 bases not matched to a gene. The CDR3 totals 16 residues. This CDR3 reads CASSLFLAGYTGELFF. CDR3 nucleotides: TGTGCCAGCAGTTTATTCCTAGCGGGGTACACCGGGGAGCTGTTTTTT. Full variable domain (missing parts from reference TRBV28 and TRBJ2-2): DVKVTQSSRYLVKRTGEKVFLECVQDMDHENMFWYRQDPGLGLRLIYFSYDVKMKEKGDIPEGYSVSREKKERFSLILESASTNQTSMYLCASSLFLAGYTGELFFGEGSRLTVL.

This clonotype was recorded many times. The chain uses TRBV7-9 and TRBJ2-7, with D possibly being TRBD1 or TRBD2 (5 bases each). The CDR3 extends over 16 amino acids. The V end lost 1 base, the J end lost 2 bases, and 15 bases lay between the germline ends. Germline V gives CDR1 SEHNR, CDR2 FQNEAQ (reference sequence). The CDR3 nucleotides read TGTGCCAGCAGCTTAGGGGCCCGGGACGGAGCCTACGAGCAGTACTTC. Protein sequence: CASSLGARDGAYEQYF.

CDR3 region: CASSHLWGGLRAKETQYF. CDR3 nucleotides: TGTGCCAGCAGTCACCTATGGGGAGGCCTCAGGGCAAAAGAGACCCAGTACTTC. The chain is built from TRBV6-5 and TRBJ2-5; tentative D call: TRBD2 (6 bases). This CDR3 has 18 amino acids. Germline loops: CDR1 MNHEY, CDR2 SVGAGI. Between the trimmed V and J ends, which lost 5 bases and 3 bases, there was a span of 25 bases.

This clonotype was detected many times. The V call is TRBV12-3 or TRBV12-4, the J call TRBJ2-1, with D possibly being TRBD1 (6 bases). The CDR3 runs 14 residues. Trimming cost V 1 base and J 9 bases, with 13 bases left between them. In DNA, the CDR3 is TGTGCCAGCAGTTTAGTGACGACAGGATCTGAGCAGTTCTTC. This encodes CASSLVTTGSEQFF.

This clonotype was detected only a few times. The rearrangement uses TRBV28 and TRBJ2-2, with a possible D match to TRBD1 (6 bases). The germline V and J ends were trimmed by 9 bases and 0 bases, with 8 bases remaining between them. Germline-derived CDR1 and CDR2 are MDHEN and SYDVKM. The CDR3 is made up of 13 amino acids. CDR3 nucleotide sequence: TGTGCCAGTGGGACAACGAACACCGGGGAGCTGTTTTTT. Translation gives CASGTTNTGELFF.

This clonotype was seen more than once but under ten times. The V gene is TRBV4-3, the J gene TRBJ2-2; no definite D call. CDR1 and CDR2 (germline): LGHNA, YSLEER. The CDR3 length is 13 residues. V lost 1 base to trimming and J lost 12 bases, with 12 bases between them. DNA for the CDR3: TGCGCCAGCAGCCAAGGTTCAGCCGGACAGCTGTTTTTT. Translating it yields CASSQGSAGQLFF.

This clonotype has at least ten counts. The V call is TRBV4-3, the J call TRBJ1-1; D is perhaps TRBD1 (6 bases). Between the trimmed V and J ends, which lost 4 bases and 0 bases, there was a span of 15 bases. CDR1 and CDR2 from the germline V gene are LGHNA and YSLEER. CDR3 size: 16 residues. The CDR3 loop is CASSPSPGGMNTEAFF. The CDR3 DNA reads TGCGCCAGCAGCCCAAGCCCCGGGGGCATGAACACTGAAGCTTTCTTT.

The chain uses TRBV12-3 or TRBV12-4 and TRBJ1-5, with D hard to call. There are 15 residues in the CDR3. Between the trimmed V and J ends, which lost 1 base and 9 bases, there was a span of 16 bases. The CDR3 loop reads CASSLGSTVQRPQHF. As DNA, the CDR3 is TGTGCCAGCAGTTTAGGCTCCACGGTCCAACGGCCCCAGCATTTT.

The sample holds a few counts of this clonotype. CDR3 residues: CASSIWGANQPQHF. The CDR3 DNA sequence: TGTGCCAGTAGTATATGGGGAGCCAATCAGCCCCAGCATTTT. The J gene is TRBJ1-5, the V gene TRBV19, with no clear D. Looked up from germline, CDR1 is LNHDA and CDR2 is SQIVND (reference sequence). The CDR3 has 14 residues. V lost 2 bases and J lost 3, with 8 bases in between.

This clonotype was seen more than once but under ten times. The CDR3 nucleotides read TGTGCCAGCAGTACCGGGACAGGGGAGTACCAAGAGACCCAGTACTTC. It yields the protein CASSTGTGEYQETQYF. The genes are TRBV12-3 or TRBV12-4 and TRBJ2-5, with 10 nucleotides matching TRBD1. The trim removed 5 bases at V and 0 bases at J, leaving 6 bases unmatched. The CDR3 is 16 residues long.

In this sample, this clonotype turned up a few times. The rearrangement links TRBV12-3 or TRBV12-4 to TRBJ1-4; 8 positions match TRBD1. The V segment lost 4 bases and the J segment 8 bases; nucleotides outside the gene matches: 9. The CDR3 runs 15 residues. The CDR3 DNA is TGTGCCAGCAGTTCCACAGGGGGTAGCAACGAAAAACTGTTTTTT. Amino acid sequence: CASSSTGGSNEKLFF.